The 18 T cell receptor beta chains below were found in one sample sequenced in a study of T cell responses to AZD1222 COVID-19 vaccine. Profiling relied on immunoSEQ multiplex PCR, and the TCRdb table lists in-frame clones only, not all of them. The sample gives roughly 180,000 clones, around 87% of which show up once; approximately 2.7% is in the top ten. The sample in question was peripheral blood, obtained on day 0 of MenACWY control vaccination. Receptor source: an adult in good health.

The chain links TRBV7-9 to TRBJ2-4; the D gene is possibly TRBD2 (7 bases). CDR3 size: 13 residues. V was shortened by 5 bases and J by 8 bases, with 13 bases between the two germline ends. Germline assignment: CDR1 SEHNR and CDR2 FQNEAQ (reference sequence). This CDR3 is CASSIQGGDIQYF. The CDR3 bases are TGTGCCAGCAGCATTCAAGGGGGGGACATTCAGTACTTC.

The chain couples TRBV12-3 or TRBV12-4 to TRBJ1-2; 9 bases line up with TRBD1. The CDR3 has 13 amino acids. The trim removed 4 bases at V and 5 bases at J, leaving 2 bases unmatched. CDR3 nucleotide sequence: TGTGCCAGCAGTTACAGGGGGCGGTATGGCTACACCTTC. As protein: CASSYRGRYGYTF.

The J gene is TRBJ1-1, the V gene TRBV5-1; possibly TRBD1 for D (5 bases). Germline V CDR1 and CDR2: SGHRS, YFSETQ. Trimming shortened V by 2 bases and J by 2 bases, and 10 bases separated the two germline ends. This CDR3 has 14 residues. CDR3 sequence: CASSFRDRNTEAFF. The CDR3 nucleotides are TGCGCCAGCAGCTTTAGGGACCGTAACACTGAAGCTTTCTTT. Based on the CDR3 plus reference TRBV5-1 and TRBJ1-1, the full variable domain is KAGVTQTPRYLIKTRGQQVTLSCSPISGHRSVSWYQQTPGQGLQFLFEYFSETQRNKGNFPGRFSGRQFSNSRSEMNVSTLELGDSALYLCASSFRDRNTEAFFGQGTRLTVV.

The chain has TRBV30 and TRBJ2-7, with D unclear. The CDR3 contains 12 residues. CDR1 and CDR2 from the germline V gene are GTSNPN and SVGIG (reference sequence). V dropped 0 bases and J dropped 6 bases, with 9 bases sitting between them. The chain's CDR3 is CAWSVYSSEQYF. The CDR3 nucleotides are TGTGCCTGGAGTGTGTACAGCTCCGAGCAGTACTTC.

The CDR3 DNA is TGTGCCATCAGGGGGACAGGGTCCCATGAGCAGTTCTTC. It yields the protein CAIRGTGSHEQFF. This chain connects TRBV10-3 to TRBJ2-1; 9 nucleotides line up with TRBD1. The V gene end was trimmed by 6 bases and the J gene end by 8 bases; junction bases not matched to a gene: 5. This CDR3 is built from 13 residues. The germline V gene has CDR1 ENHRY and CDR2 SYGVKD.

This clone has just a few counts. The V gene is TRBV5-4, the J gene TRBJ2-6; D is possibly TRBD2 (6 bases). Looked up from germline, CDR1 is SGHNT and CDR2 is YYREEE (reference sequence). Deletions cut 4 bases from V and 3 bases from J, with 11 bases between. This CDR3 comprises 15 residues. The CDR3 DNA reads as TGTGCCAGCAGCAAAGAGACTAGTGGGGCCAACGTCCTGACTTTC. Translated, it gives CASSKETSGANVLTF.

The rearrangement joins TRBV3-1 (or the pseudogene TRBV3-2) to TRBJ2-1; 8 bases map to TRBD2. CDR3 size: 16 residues. Germline V gene sequence: CDR1 LGHDT, CDR2 YNNKEL (reference sequence). V dropped 5 bases and J dropped 4; count of bases not matched to a gene: 10. The CDR3 sequence: CASSSLPSGGYNEQFF. In DNA form, the CDR3 reads TGTGCCAGCAGCTCTCTCCCCAGCGGGGGATACAATGAGCAGTTCTTC.

This rearrangement joins TRBV7-3 to TRBJ1-3, with D possibly TRBD1 on 6 matching bases. V was pared by 3 bases and J by 4 bases, with 19 bases between. The germline gives CDR1 SGHTA, CDR2 FQGTGA. The CDR3 covers 17 residues. CDR3: CASSFRTASRGGNTIYF. CDR3 sequence (DNA): TGTGCCAGCAGCTTCCGGACAGCTAGTCGAGGGGGAAACACCATATATTTT.

The chain uses TRBV4-3 and TRBJ2-7, with a tentative D call TRBD1 (6 bases). The CDR3 is made up of 16 amino acids. V dropped 4 bases and J dropped 2 bases, with 18 bases sitting between them. CDR1 is LGHNA and CDR2 is YSLEER in the germline V gene. The chain's CDR3 is CASSRVGDTEPYEQYF. Written as DNA, the CDR3 is TGCGCCAGCAGCCGAGTAGGGGACACGGAACCCTACGAGCAGTACTTC.

The chain combines TRBV6-5 with TRBJ2-7; either TRBD1 or TRBD2 may fit D (5 bases each). V lost 6 bases and J 4 bases, leaving 16 bases between the germline ends. From germline, CDR1 is MNHEY and CDR2 SVGAGI. This CDR3 has 14 amino acids. The CDR3 loop reads CASRTFGTVYEQYF. The DNA for the CDR3 is TGTGCCAGCAGAACCTTTGGGACGGTATACGAGCAGTACTTC.

The chain employs TRBV12-3 or TRBV12-4 and TRBJ2-4; 14 bases are a match to TRBD2. CDR3 length: 13 residues. V shed 5 bases, J shed 15 bases, and the junction held 6 bases outside the gene matches. CDR3 nucleotides: TGTGCCAGCAGTCCGACCGGGACTAGCGGGAGGTACTTC. This encodes CASSPTGTSGRYF.

The rearrangement joins TRBV2 to TRBJ1-1; 7 bases fit TRBD1. Trimming cost V 8 bases and J 0 bases; bases outside gene matches: 6. This CDR3 comprises 14 residues. The germline V gene has CDR1 SNHLY and CDR2 FYNNEI. The CDR3: CASGGQVMNTEAFF. The CDR3 DNA sequence: TGTGCCAGCGGCGGACAGGTCATGAACACTGAAGCTTTCTTT.

The V call is TRBV15, the J call TRBJ2-4; a possible D gene is TRBD1 (7 bases). V lost 1 base, J lost 9 bases, and 25 bases lay in between. This CDR3 comprises 18 residues. Germline lookup yields CDR1 LNHNV and CDR2 YYDKDF (reference sequence). CDR3 region: CATSRVAQATPQGGIQYF. CDR3 nucleotide sequence: TGTGCCACCAGCAGAGTCGCGCAGGCGACCCCTCAGGGGGGCATTCAGTACTTC.

This chain uses TRBV7-9 with TRBJ2-7; 9 bases are a match to TRBD1. Germline-derived CDR1 and CDR2 are SEHNR and FQNEAQ (reference sequence). J lost 6 bases, V lost 5 bases, and 2 bases had no gene match. The CDR3 covers 12 residues. The chain's CDR3 is CASSPTGGEQYF. CDR3 bases: TGTGCCAGCAGCCCGACAGGGGGCGAGCAGTACTTC.

This clone occurred once. The V gene is TRBV27, the J gene TRBJ2-1, with 10 nucleotides matching TRBD2. Germline CDR1 and CDR2: MNHEY and SMNVEV (reference sequence). CDR3 length: 18 residues. J lost 2 bases, V lost 0 bases, and 7 bases had no gene match. In DNA form, the CDR3 reads TGTGCCAGCAGTTTATCGAAGGGTAGCGGGGGGCCCTACAATGAGCAGTTCTTC. This sequence encodes CASSLSKGSGGPYNEQFF.

This clone occurred a few times. V and J are TRBV4-2 and TRBJ2-1; either TRBD1 or TRBD2 may fit D (5 bases each). Germline-derived CDR1 and CDR2 are LGHNA and YNFKEQ. The germline V and J ends were trimmed by 0 bases and 5 bases, with 11 bases remaining between them. The CDR3 runs 15 residues. This CDR3 reads CASSQDWDHDNEQFF. The CDR3 nucleotides read TGTGCCAGCAGCCAAGATTGGGACCATGACAATGAGCAGTTCTTC.

The chain is built from TRBV6-1 and TRBJ2-6, with TRBD1 matching 8 bases. The germline gives CDR1 MNHNS, CDR2 SASEGT. Trimming cost V 3 bases and J 3 bases; bases outside gene matches: 4. The CDR3 sequence is 16 residues long. CDR3 loop: CASSDLQGVGANVLTF. DNA for the CDR3: TGTGCCAGCAGTGATTTACAGGGGGTTGGGGCCAACGTCCTGACTTTC.

This clone is a singleton in its sample. The chain employs TRBV7-3 and TRBJ2-3; D remains ambiguous. The ends were cut back, 6 bases at V and 4 bases at J, with 11 bases in the middle. The germline V gene has CDR1 SGHTA and CDR2 FQGTGA. The CDR3 is made up of 13 amino acids. This CDR3 reads CASSPTPADTQYF. The CDR3 nucleotides are TGTGCCAGCAGTCCGACCCCCGCAGATACGCAGTATTTT.